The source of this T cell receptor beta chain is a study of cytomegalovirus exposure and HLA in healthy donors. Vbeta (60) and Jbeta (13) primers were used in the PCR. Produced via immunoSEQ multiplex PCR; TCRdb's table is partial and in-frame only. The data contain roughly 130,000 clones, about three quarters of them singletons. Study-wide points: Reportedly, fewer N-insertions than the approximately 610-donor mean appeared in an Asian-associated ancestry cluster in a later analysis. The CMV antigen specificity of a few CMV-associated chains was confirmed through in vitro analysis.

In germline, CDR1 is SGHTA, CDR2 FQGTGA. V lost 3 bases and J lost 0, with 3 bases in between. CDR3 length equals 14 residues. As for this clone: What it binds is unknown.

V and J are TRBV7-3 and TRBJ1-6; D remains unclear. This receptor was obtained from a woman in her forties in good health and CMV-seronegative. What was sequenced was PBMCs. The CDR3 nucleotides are TGTGCCAGCAGCTTCAGCTCCTATAATTCACCCCTCCACTTT. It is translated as CASSFSSYNSPLHF.